Below, 17 T cell receptor beta chains from the same sample are listed, as sequenced in a study of cytomegalovirus exposure and HLA in healthy donors. The PCR made use of 60 Vbeta and 13 Jbeta primers. The repertoire was sequenced with immunoSEQ multiplex PCR; TCRdb's copy has only in-frame clones and lacks some. Of around 130,000 clones listed, 73% are singletons. The sequenced material came from PBMCs. The receptors stem from a woman aged 35 to 49 in good health and CMV-seropositive.

This chain joins TRBV25-1 and TRBJ2-3, with D possibly matching TRBD2 (6 bases). Deletions cut 7 bases from V and 3 bases from J, with 8 bases between. Germline CDR1 reads MGHDK; CDR2 reads SYGVNS. The CDR3 is made up of 12 amino acids. CDR3 nucleotide sequence: TGTGCCAGCACCCGGGGGACAGATACGCAGTATTTT. Translation gives CASTRGTDTQYF.

The V gene is TRBV6-6, the J gene TRBJ2-3; D is perhaps TRBD2 (5 bases). CDR1 and CDR2 from the germline V gene are MNHNY and SVGAGI (reference sequence). There are 16 residues in the CDR3. V shed 2 bases and J shed 1 base, with 13 bases lying between them. The CDR3 nucleotides are TGTGCCAGCAGTTACCCCAAGGTGGAGGGCACAGATACGCAGTATTTT. Its protein is CASSYPKVEGTDTQYF.

This clone occurred a few times. The V gene is TRBV30, the J gene TRBJ2-7; a weak D match, TRBD2 (6 bases). Germline assignment: CDR1 GTSNPN and CDR2 SVGIG (reference sequence). The length of the CDR3 is 13 residues. V dropped 2 bases and J dropped 2 bases, with 10 bases sitting between them. The CDR3 spells CAWSREATYEQYF. The CDR3 region has the DNA TGTGCCTGGAGTAGGGAGGCGACCTACGAGCAGTACTTC.

The table lists this clone with a count of one. This sample includes further DNA sequences coding for the same CDR3. The rearrangement uses TRBV9 and TRBJ2-7; D possibly corresponds to TRBD1 (5 bases). The CDR3 contains 11 residues. The germline CDR1 and CDR2 sequences are SGDLS and YYNGEE. Between the trimmed V and J ends, which lost 7 bases and 3 bases, there was a span of 8 bases. The CDR3 coding sequence is TGTGCCAGCGGAAGGGGCTACGAGCAGTACTTC. It codes for CASGRGYEQYF.

The chain combines TRBV7-2 with TRBJ1-2; TRBD1 matches at 7 bases. This CDR3 comprises 12 residues. Per germline, CDR1 SGHTA and CDR2 FQGNSA. The V and J ends lost 5 bases and 7 bases, in that order; junction bases with no gene match: 4. The CDR3 here is CASSLDRAGYTF. CDR3 DNA sequence: TGTGCCAGCAGCCTAGACAGGGCTGGCTACACCTTC.

This clone was recorded a few times. J is TRBJ1-2 and V is TRBV2; 9 positions match TRBD1. The CDR3 spans 14 residues. Losses at the gene ends were 8 bases for V and 2 bases for J; bases not matched to a gene: 6. Germline CDR1 reads SNHLY; CDR2 reads FYNNEI. The CDR3 sequence: CASHRGRGNYGYTF. For the CDR3, the DNA is TGTGCCAGCCACAGGGGGCGGGGGAACTATGGCTACACCTTC.

The CDR3, as DNA: TGCGCCAGCAGCCAAGGACTACTTCAGAGTGAGCAGTTCTTC. Encoded protein: CASSQGLLQSEQFF. The chain is built from TRBV4-1 and TRBJ2-1, with D perhaps TRBD2 (5 bases). The CDR3 covers 14 residues. Trimming removed 1 base at V and 9 bases at J, with 13 bases between. CDR1 MGHRA and CDR2 YSYEKL come from the germline V gene.

This chain uses TRBV18 with TRBJ2-1, with TRBD2 matching over 7 bases. CDR3 length: 15 residues. Germline trimming cut 3 bases from V and 1 base from J; bases unmatched to any gene: 3. Germline CDR1 KGHSH, CDR2 LQKENI. The CDR3 coding sequence is TGTGCCAGCTCACCGAGCGGGAAGTCCTACAATGAGCAGTTCTTC. Its protein product is CASSPSGKSYNEQFF. Combining the CDR3 with reference TRBV18 and TRBJ2-1 gives the whole variable domain NAGVMQNPRHLVRRRGQEARLRCSPMKGHSHVYWYRQLPEEGLKFMVYLQKENIIDESGMPKERFSAEFPKEGPSILRIQQVVRGDSAAYFCASSPSGKSYNEQFFGPGTRLTVL.

The chain combines TRBV15 with TRBJ2-7; weak D call: TRBD1 (5 bases). V lost 0 bases and J 7 bases, leaving 16 bases between the germline ends. The CDR3 sequence is 15 residues long. Germline lookup yields CDR1 LNHNV and CDR2 YYDKDF (reference sequence). In DNA, the CDR3 is TGTGCCACCAGCAGAGATCTTTCAGGGTCGGAGGAGCAGTACTTC. Translated: CATSRDLSGSEEQYF.

This clone was seen only a few times. This sequence joins TRBV7-9 and TRBJ2-5, with 8 bases that match TRBD2. Germline-derived CDR1 and CDR2 are SEHNR and FQNEAQ (reference sequence). The junction had 13 bases not matched to a gene; V was cut back by 2 bases and J by 5 bases. This CDR3 has 17 residues. The CDR3: CASSLWLSGVSGETQYF. For the CDR3, the DNA is TGTGCCAGCAGCTTATGGCTTAGCGGGGTATCAGGGGAGACCCAGTACTTC.

The chain has TRBV28 and TRBJ1-2; 8 bases match TRBD1. J was trimmed by 8 bases and V by 5 bases; bases with no gene match: 7. Looked up from germline, CDR1 is MDHEN and CDR2 is SYDVKM. The CDR3 consists of 13 residues. For the CDR3, the DNA is TGTGCCAGCAGTGCCTCGACAGGGGCCGGCTACACCTTC. Translating it yields CASSASTGAGYTF.

This rearrangement joins TRBV5-1 to TRBJ2-5; tentative D call: TRBD1 (6 bases). The J call is uncertain, as TRBJ2-7 better fits the DNA end. Germline V CDR1 and CDR2: SGHRS, YFSETQ. This CDR3 is 15 amino acids long. The CDR3 protein is CASSLVAGQGYEQYF. CDR3 DNA sequence: TGCGCCAGCAGCTTGGTGGCAGGGCAGGGGTACGAGCAGTACTTC.

This clone showed up just once. The chain combines TRBV7-9 with TRBJ1-6, with 8 bases fitting TRBD1. This CDR3 comprises 15 residues. The V and J ends lost 0 bases and 8 bases, in that order; junction bases with no gene match: 3. Germline V gives CDR1 SEHNR, CDR2 FQNEAQ (reference sequence). The DNA for the CDR3 is TGTGCCAGCAGCTTAGCTAGGACAGGGTATTCACCCCTCCACTTT. It translates to CASSLARTGYSPLHF.

This clone appeared once. This chain links TRBV30 with TRBJ2-2, with TRBD2 matching 10 bases. The CDR3 is 15 amino acids. The V and J ends lost 5 bases and 5 bases, in that order; junction bases with no gene match: 8. Germline V gene sequence: CDR1 GTSNPN, CDR2 SVGIG (reference sequence). The CDR3 DNA follows: TGTGCCTGGTCCAAAGCGGGAGGGAGGACCGGGGAGCTGTTTTTT. Its protein product is CAWSKAGGRTGELFF.

The CDR3 DNA reads as TGTGCCAGCAGCTTGGGGCCTTTCAATGGAAACACCATATATTTT. Its protein product is CASSLGPFNGNTIYF. This sequence joins TRBV5-4 and TRBJ1-3; D unresolved. This CDR3 is 15 amino acids long. V lost 0 bases and J 3 bases, leaving 10 bases between the germline ends. CDR1 is SGHNT and CDR2 is YYREEE in the germline V gene (reference sequence).

This clone was picked up one time. The V gene is TRBV5-5, the J gene TRBJ1-2; 9 nucleotides line up with TRBD1. Germline V gene lookup returns CDR1 SGHKS and CDR2 YYEKEE (reference sequence). This CDR3 comprises 14 residues. V gave up 4 bases and J gave up 4 bases; unmatched junction bases: 5. CDR3 region: CASSGLGQGYGYTF. In DNA, the CDR3 is TGTGCCAGCAGCGGACTGGGACAGGGCTATGGCTACACCTTC.

The rearrangement joins TRBV19 to TRBJ2-2; 8 nucleotides match TRBD1. This CDR3 comprises 14 residues. CDR1 is LNHDA, CDR2 SQIVND, per germline (reference sequence). V was pared by 4 bases and J by 7 bases, with 5 bases of the junction left unmatched. The CDR3 DNA follows: TGTGCCAGTAGTACGGACAGGGAAAACGGGGAGCTGTTTTTT. Translation: CASSTDRENGELFF.